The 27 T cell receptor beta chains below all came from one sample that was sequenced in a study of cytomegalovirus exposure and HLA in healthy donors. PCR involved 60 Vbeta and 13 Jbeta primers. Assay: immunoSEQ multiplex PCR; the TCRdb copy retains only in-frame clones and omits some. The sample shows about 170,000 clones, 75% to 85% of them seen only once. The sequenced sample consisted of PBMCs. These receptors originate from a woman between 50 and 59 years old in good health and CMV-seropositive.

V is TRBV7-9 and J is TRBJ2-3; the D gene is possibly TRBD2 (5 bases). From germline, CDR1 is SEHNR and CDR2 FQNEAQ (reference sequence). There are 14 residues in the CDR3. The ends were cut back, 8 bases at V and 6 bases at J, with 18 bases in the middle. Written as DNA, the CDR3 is TGTGCCAGCGTATCGGGTTCCGGGGAGGATACGCAGTATTTT. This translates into CASVSGSGEDTQYF.

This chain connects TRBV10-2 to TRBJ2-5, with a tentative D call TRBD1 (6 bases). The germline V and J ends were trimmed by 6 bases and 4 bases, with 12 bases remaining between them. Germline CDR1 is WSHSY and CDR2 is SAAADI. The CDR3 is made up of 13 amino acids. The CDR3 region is CASRVWGLETQYF. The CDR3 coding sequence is TGCGCCAGCAGGGTATGGGGGCTAGAGACCCAGTACTTC.

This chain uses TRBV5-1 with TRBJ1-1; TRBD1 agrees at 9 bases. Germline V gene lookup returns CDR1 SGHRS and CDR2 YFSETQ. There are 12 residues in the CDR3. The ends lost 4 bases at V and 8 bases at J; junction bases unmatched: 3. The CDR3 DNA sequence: TGCGCCAGCAGCGGAGGACAGGGGGAAGCTTTCTTT. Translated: CASSGGQGEAFF.

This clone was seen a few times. CDR3 region: CAWSVGVLSGNTIYF. The CDR3 DNA reads as TGTGCCTGGAGTGTAGGGGTTCTCTCTGGAAACACCATATATTTT. This chain links TRBV30 with TRBJ1-3; D is perhaps TRBD1 (5 bases). Germline V gene sequence: CDR1 GTSNPN, CDR2 SVGIG (reference sequence). The V and J ends lost 0 bases and 0 bases respectively, with 9 bases between them. This CDR3 region has 15 residues.

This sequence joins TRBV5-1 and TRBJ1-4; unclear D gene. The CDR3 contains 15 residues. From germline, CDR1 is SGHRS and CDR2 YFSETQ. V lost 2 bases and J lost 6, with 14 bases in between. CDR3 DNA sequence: TGCGCCAGCAGCTTAGGTCTACAGATCGATGAAAAACTGTTTTTT. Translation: CASSLGLQIDEKLFF.

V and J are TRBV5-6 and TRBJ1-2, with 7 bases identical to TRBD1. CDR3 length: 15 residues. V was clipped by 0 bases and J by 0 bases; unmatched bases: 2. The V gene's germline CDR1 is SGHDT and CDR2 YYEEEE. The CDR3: CASSLGGTANYGYTF. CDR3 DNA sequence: TGTGCCAGCAGCTTGGGTGGGACAGCTAACTATGGCTACACCTTC.

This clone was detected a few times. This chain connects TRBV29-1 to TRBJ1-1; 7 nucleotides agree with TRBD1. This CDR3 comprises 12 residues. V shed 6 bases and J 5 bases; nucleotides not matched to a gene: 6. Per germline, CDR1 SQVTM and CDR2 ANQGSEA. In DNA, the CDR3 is TGCAGCGTCACCGGACAGGTAACTGAAGCTTTCTTT. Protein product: CSVTGQVTEAFF.

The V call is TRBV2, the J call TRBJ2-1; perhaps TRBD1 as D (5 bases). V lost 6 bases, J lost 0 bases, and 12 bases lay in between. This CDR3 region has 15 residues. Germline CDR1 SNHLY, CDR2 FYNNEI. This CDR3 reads CASRETVSSYNEQFF. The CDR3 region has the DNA TGTGCCAGCAGGGAGACAGTTAGCTCCTACAATGAGCAGTTCTTC.

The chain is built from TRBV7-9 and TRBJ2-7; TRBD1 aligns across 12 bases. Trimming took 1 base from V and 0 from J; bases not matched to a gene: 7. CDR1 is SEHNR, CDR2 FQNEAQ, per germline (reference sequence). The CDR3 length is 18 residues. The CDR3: CASSLGGGTGGYSYEQYF. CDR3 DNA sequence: TGTGCCAGCAGCTTAGGAGGGGGGACAGGGGGCTACTCCTACGAGCAGTACTTC.

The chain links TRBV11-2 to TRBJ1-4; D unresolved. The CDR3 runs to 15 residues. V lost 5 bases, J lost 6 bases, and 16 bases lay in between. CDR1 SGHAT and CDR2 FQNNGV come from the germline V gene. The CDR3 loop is CASSHQWWRDEKLFF. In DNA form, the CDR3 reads TGTGCCAGCAGCCATCAATGGTGGAGGGATGAAAAACTGTTTTTT.

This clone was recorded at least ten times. The DNA for the CDR3 is TGTGCCAGCAGTGAAGGGGGACAGAGCTCTGGAAACACCATATATTTT. Translated: CASSEGGQSSGNTIYF. The chain links TRBV25-1 to TRBJ1-3; TRBD1 matches 7 bases. The CDR3 contains 16 residues. Germline loops: CDR1 MGHDK, CDR2 SYGVNS. V shed 2 bases, J shed 0 bases, and the junction held 4 bases outside the gene matches.

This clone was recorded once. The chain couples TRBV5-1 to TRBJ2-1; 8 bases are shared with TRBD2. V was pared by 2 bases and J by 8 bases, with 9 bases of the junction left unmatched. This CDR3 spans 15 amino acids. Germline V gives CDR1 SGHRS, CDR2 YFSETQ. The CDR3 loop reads CASSFLRGGGYEQFF. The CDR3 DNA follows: TGCGCCAGCAGCTTTCTTCGGGGGGGCGGATATGAGCAGTTCTTC.

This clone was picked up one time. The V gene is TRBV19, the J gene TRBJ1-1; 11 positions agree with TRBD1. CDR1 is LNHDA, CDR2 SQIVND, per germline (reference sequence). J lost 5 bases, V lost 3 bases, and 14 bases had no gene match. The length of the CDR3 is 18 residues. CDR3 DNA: TGTGCCAGTAGTATTGGTTTGAGCGGGACAGGGGGAGATACTGAAGCTTTCTTT. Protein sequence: CASSIGLSGTGGDTEAFF. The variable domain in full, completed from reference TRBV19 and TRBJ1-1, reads DGGITQSPKYLFRKEGQNVTLSCEQNLNHDAMYWYRQDPGQGLRLIYYSQIVNDFQKGDIAEGYSVSREKKESFPLTVTSAQKNPTAFYLCASSIGLSGTGGDTEAFFGQGTRLTVV.

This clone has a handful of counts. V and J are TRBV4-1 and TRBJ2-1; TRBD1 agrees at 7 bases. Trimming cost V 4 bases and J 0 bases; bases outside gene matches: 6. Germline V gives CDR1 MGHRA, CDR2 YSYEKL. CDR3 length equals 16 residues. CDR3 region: CASSRRGQSSYNEQFF. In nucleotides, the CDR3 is TGCGCCAGCAGCCGAAGGGGACAGAGCTCCTACAATGAGCAGTTCTTC.

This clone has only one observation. The CDR3 nucleotides read TGTGCCAGCTCACCGACTAGCGGGGTCTACGAGCAGTACTTC. This sequence encodes CASSPTSGVYEQYF. The chain employs TRBV4-2 and TRBJ2-7; 11 bases are a match to TRBD2. The germline V gene encodes CDR1 LGHNA and CDR2 YNFKEQ. Trimming took 8 bases from V and 3 from J; bases not matched to a gene: 6. The CDR3 length is 14 residues.

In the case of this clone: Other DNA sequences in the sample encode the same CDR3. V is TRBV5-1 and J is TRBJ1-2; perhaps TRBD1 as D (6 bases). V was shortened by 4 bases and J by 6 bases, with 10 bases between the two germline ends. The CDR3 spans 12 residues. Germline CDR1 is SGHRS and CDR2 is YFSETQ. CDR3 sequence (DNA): TGCGCCAGCAGCCTACAGGGTGATGGCTACACCTTC. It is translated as CASSLQGDGYTF.

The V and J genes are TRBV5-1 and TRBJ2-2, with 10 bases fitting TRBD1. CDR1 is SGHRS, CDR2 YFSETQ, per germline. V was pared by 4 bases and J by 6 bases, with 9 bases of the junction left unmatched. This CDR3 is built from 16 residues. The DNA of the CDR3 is TGCGCCAGCAGCCTCCGGGACAGGGGATACCCCGGGGAGCTGTTTTTT. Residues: CASSLRDRGYPGELFF.

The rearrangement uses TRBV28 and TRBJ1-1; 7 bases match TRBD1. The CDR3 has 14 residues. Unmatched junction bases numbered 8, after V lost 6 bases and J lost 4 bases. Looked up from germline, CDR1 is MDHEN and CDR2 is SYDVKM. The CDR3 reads CASSLTGDATEAFF. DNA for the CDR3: TGTGCCAGCAGCCTAACAGGGGATGCCACTGAAGCTTTCTTT.

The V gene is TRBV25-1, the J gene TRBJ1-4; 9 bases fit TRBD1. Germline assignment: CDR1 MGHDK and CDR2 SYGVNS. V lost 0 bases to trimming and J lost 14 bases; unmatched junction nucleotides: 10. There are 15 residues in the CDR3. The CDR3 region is CASSEYGTGYNGLFF. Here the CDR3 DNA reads TGTGCCAGCAGTGAATACGGGACAGGGTATAATGGGCTGTTTTTT.

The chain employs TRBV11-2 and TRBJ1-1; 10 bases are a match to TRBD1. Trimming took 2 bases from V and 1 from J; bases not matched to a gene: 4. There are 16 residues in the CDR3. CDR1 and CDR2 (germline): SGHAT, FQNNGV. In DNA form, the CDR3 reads TGTGCCAGCAGCTTAACGACAGGGGGCCCGAACACTGAAGCTTTCTTT. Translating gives CASSLTTGGPNTEAFF.

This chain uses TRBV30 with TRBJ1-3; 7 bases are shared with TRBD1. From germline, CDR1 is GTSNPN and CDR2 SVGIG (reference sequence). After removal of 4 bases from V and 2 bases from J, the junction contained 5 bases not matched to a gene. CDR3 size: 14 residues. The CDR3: CAWNRGTAGNTIYF. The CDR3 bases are TGTGCCTGGAACCGCGGGACAGCTGGAAACACCATATATTTT.

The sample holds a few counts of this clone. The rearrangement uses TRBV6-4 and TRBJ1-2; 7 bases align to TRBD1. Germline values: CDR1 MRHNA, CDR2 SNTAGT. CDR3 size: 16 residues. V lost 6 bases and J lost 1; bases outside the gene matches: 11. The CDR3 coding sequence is TGTGCCAGCAGCCCGGGACAGTTTACCTATAACTATGGCTACACCTTC. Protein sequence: CASSPGQFTYNYGYTF.

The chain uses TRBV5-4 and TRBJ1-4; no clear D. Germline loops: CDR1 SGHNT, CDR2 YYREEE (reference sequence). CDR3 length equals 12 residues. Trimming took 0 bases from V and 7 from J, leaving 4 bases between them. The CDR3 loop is CASSLDGEKLFF. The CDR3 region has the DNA TGTGCCAGCAGCTTGGACGGTGAAAAACTGTTTTTT. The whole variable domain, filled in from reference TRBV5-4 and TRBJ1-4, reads ETGVTQSPTHLIKTRGQQVTLRCSSQSGHNTVSWYQQALGQGPQFIFQYYREEENGRGNFPPRFSGLQFPNYSSELNVNALELDDSALYLCASSLDGEKLFFGSGTQLSVL.

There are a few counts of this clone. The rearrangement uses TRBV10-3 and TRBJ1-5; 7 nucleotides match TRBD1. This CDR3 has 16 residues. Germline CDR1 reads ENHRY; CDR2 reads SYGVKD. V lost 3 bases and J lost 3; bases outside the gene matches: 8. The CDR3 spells CAISDQTGTTNQPQHF. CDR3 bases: TGTGCCATCAGTGATCAGACAGGGACGACCAATCAGCCCCAGCATTTT.

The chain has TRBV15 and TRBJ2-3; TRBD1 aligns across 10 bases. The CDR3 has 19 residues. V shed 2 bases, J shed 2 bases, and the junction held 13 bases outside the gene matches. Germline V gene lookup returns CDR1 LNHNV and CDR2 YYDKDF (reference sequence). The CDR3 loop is CATSRKNRDRGWVTDTQYF. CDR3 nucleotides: TGTGCCACCAGCAGAAAAAACCGGGACAGGGGATGGGTCACAGATACGCAGTATTTT.

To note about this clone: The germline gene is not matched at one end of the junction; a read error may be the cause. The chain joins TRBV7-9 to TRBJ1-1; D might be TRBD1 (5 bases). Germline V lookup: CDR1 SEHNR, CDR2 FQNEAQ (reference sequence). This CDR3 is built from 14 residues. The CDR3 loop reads CSSSSWTQGTEAFF. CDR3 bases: TGTTCCAGCAGCTCATGGACACAAGGGACTGAAGCTTTCTTT.

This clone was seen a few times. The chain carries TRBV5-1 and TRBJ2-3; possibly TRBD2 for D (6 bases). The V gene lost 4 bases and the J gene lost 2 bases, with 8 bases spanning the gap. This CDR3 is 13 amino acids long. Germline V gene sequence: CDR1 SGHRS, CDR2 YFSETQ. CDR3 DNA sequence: TGCGCCAGCAGCCCGGGGGACACAGATACGCAGTATTTT. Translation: CASSPGDTDTQYF.